The clone carrying this T cell receptor (beta chain) has a handful of counts. What it binds is unknown. This sample is part of a study of T cell repertoires in cytomegalovirus infection. Study-wide background: CMV epitopes that were recently identified and HLA-C-restricted were used alongside well-studied HLA-B-restricted ones. Indications of both CMV infection and matching HLA type were provided by public TCR beta signatures.

The CDR3 covers 16 residues. Germline V CDR1 and CDR2: SQVTM, ANQGSEA. V was pared by 4 bases and J by 1 base, with 16 bases between. In TCRdb, the reads were re-called with MiXCR into one record per CDR3 protein. Of 700,000 to 900,000 distinct CDR3 sequences detected, about 28% appear once; the ten largest clones hold about an eighth. Study findings and constraints: Pooled public TCR beta family frequency picked out CMV carriers with the relevant HLA. CMV-specific TCR beta clonotypes restricted by HLA-C were the ones dominating the ex vivo response.

V is TRBV29-1 and J is TRBJ2-2; D might be TRBD1 (5 bases). The sequenced sample was cultured CD8+ T cells from PBMCs, obtained from culture after CMV antigen stimulation. The source of this sequence is a human donor in good health (CMV status not recorded). Some clones in this sample may be carry-over from other donors' samples. The CDR3 sequence: CSVVGAGPLNTGELFF. CDR3 sequence (DNA): TGCAGCGTTGTTGGGGCAGGGCCCTTGAACACCGGGGAGCTGTTTTTT.